This T cell receptor beta chain is from a study of shared clonotypes between healthy human individuals. Regarding the study as a whole: Across four donors, naive CD4 shared 5% to 6%, naive CD8 less than 4%, memory CD4 2.3%, memory CD8 0.4% to 0.5%. Only a few donors were included, so the genetic and exposure-history diversity represented was limited.

Concerning this clone itself: What it recognizes is unknown.

Original analysis: Without quality scores, immunoSEQ junctional reads could not be filtered like full-length reads. Assay used: immunoSEQ multiplex PCR; TCRdb lists only in-frame clones, some missing. The DNA was the basis for D and trimming; V, J and clone size are from that table. The sample records about 1.5 million clones, roughly 96% being singletons. The V gene's germline CDR1 is SGHVS and CDR2 FQNEAQ. V gave up 1 base and J gave up 6 bases, with 18 bases separating them. CDR3 length: 16 residues. The sequence was collected from a man between 25 and 39 years old in good health. The J gene is TRBJ1-2, the V gene TRBV7-8; no clear D. The sequenced sample was naive CD4+ T cells sorted from blood. Subset defined: CD45RA+ positively selected. Here the CDR3 reads CASSLVGSSYLNGYTF. The CDR3 DNA is TGTGCCAGCAGCTTAGTGGGGTCAAGCTATTTGAATGGCTACACCTTC. The full variable domain, in which reference TRBV7-8 and TRBJ1-2 provide the parts outside the CDR3, is GAGVSQSPRYKVAKRGQDVALRCDPISGHVSLFWYQQALGQGPEFLTYFQNEAQLDKSGLPSDRFFAERPEGSVSTLKIQRTQQEDSAVYLCASSLVGSSYLNGYTFGSGTRLTVV.